This TCR beta chain emerged from a study of blood T cell repertoires in COVID-19. Study-level background: Samples representing acute and convalescent COVID-19 were sourced from the United States, Italy and Spain. T cells, B-cell-depleted T cells, or PBMCs provided the cDNA or gDNA that served as material.

This CDR3 is built from 14 residues. The germline gives CDR1 LGHNA, CDR2 YNFKEQ. V shed 1 base and J 6 bases; nucleotides not matched to a gene: 6. This clone came up once. Profiling relied on immunoSEQ multiplex PCR, and the TCRdb table lists in-frame clones only, not all of them. Of around 200,000 clones in the sample, under 90% are singletons; the top ten hold around 7%. This chain connects TRBV4-2 to TRBJ2-7; 7 bases fit TRBD1. Sequenced input: peripheral blood. The source is a man in his forties with acute or convalescent COVID-19. This chain's CDR3 is CASSQGQTGVEQYF. CDR3 nucleotide sequence: TGTGCCAGCAGCCAAGGCCAAACAGGGGTCGAGCAGTACTTC.